This T cell receptor beta chain was sequenced during a study of tumor and adjacent non-tumor tissue in lung cancer. Three rounds of nested PCR, following a modified ARM-PCR protocol, produced the TCRbeta library. TCRdb recomputed calls from the multiplex PCR reads with MiXCR, one row per CDR3 protein. The data hold 100,000 or so distinct CDR3 sequences, with about 62% observed a single time. Germline V CDR1 and CDR2: MNHNY, SVGAGI (reference sequence). The CDR3 contains 15 residues. General study findings and limits: TCR diversity was significantly greater in tumor than normal lung tissue.

RNA was extracted from bulk tissue without any cell sorting. The normal lung tissue was taken more than 3 cm from the tumor edge. Concerning this clonotype: The antigen remains undetermined. A much bigger clone sits one base away, suggesting this may be a read error.

The sequenced sample consisted of distant non-tumor lung tissue. The clonotype was recovered from a man in his thirties or forties with non-small cell lung cancer. The chain links TRBV6-6 to TRBJ1-2; no clear D gene. This CDR3 is CASRKDEGSSYGCTF. The CDR3 DNA sequence: TGTGCCAGCAGAAAAGACGAGGGATCCAGCTATGGCTGCACCTTC.